This TCR beta chain was sequenced in a study of technical replicates of blood from a few donors. After removal of 0 bases from V and 6 bases from J, the junction contained 8 bases not matched to a gene. The V gene's germline CDR1 is SGHTA and CDR2 FQGNSA. This CDR3 is built from 15 residues. The assay was immunoSEQ multiplex PCR, and TCRdb's table has in-frame clones only and misses some. The data show tens of thousands of clones, around nine tenths seen once. This clonotype was obtained from a human donor in good health. Some clones in this sample may be carry-over from other donors' samples. Sequenced material: PBMCs. The chain joins TRBV7-2 to TRBJ2-7; 7 bases are a match to TRBD1. The DNA of the CDR3 is TGTGCCAGCAGCTTAGCCGGTCAGGGGGTGAGCGAGCAGTACTTC. It codes for CASSLAGQGVSEQYF.